The subject of this entry is one T cell receptor (beta chain). The antigen is undetermined. The PCR ran on 60 Vbeta and 13 Jbeta primers. The method was immunoSEQ multiplex PCR; TCRdb's version includes in-frame clones alone and lacks a portion of them. The sample shows about 130,000 clones, and roughly 1.7% sits with its ten largest clones. The data belong to a study of cytomegalovirus exposure and HLA in healthy donors. Findings of the study overall: In a later analysis, the majority of CMV-associated beta chains seemingly showed HLA restriction.

Trimming stripped 11 bases from V and 8 bases from J, with 21 bases between. Germline CDR1 reads ENHRY; CDR2 reads SYGVKD. The CDR3 is 14 amino acids. This TCR was sampled from a man aged 18 to 29 in good health and CMV-seronegative. The sample was PBMCs. The chain recombines TRBV10-3 with TRBJ1-4; weak D call: TRBD1 (5 bases). The CDR3 nucleotides read TGTGCCTCGTCATCGGGGCGGGGGGAAGAAAAACTGTTTTTT. This sequence encodes CASSSGRGEEKLFF.